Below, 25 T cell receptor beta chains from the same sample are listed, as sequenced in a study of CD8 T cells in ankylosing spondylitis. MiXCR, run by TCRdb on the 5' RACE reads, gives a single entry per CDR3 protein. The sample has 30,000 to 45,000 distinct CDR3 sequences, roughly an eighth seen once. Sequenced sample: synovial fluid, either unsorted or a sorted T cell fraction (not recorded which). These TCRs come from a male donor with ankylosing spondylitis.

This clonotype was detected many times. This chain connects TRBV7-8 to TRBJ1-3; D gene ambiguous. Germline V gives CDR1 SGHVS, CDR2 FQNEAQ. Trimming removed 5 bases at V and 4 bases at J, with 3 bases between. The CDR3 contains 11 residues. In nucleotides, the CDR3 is TGTGCCAGCAGCAGAGGAAACACCATATATTTT. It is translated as CASSRGNTIYF.

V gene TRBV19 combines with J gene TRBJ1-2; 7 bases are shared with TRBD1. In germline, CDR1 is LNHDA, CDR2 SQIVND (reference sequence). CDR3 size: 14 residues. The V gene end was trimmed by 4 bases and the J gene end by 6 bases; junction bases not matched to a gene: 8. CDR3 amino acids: CASSTRTGSNGYTF. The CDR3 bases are TGTGCCAGTAGTACCCGGACAGGCTCTAATGGCTACACCTTC.

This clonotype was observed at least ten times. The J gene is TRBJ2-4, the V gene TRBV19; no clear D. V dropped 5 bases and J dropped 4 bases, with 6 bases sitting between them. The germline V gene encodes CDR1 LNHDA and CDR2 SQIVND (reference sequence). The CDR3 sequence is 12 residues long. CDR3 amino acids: CASSPKKNIQYF. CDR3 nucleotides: TGTGCCAGTAGTCCAAAGAAAAACATTCAGTACTTC.

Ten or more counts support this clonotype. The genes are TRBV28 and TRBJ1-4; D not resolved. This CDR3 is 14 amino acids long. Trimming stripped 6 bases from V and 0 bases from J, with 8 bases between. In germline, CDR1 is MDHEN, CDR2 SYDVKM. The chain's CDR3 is CASSDLTTNEKLFF. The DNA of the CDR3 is TGTGCCAGCAGCGACCTAACAACTAATGAAAAACTGTTTTTT.

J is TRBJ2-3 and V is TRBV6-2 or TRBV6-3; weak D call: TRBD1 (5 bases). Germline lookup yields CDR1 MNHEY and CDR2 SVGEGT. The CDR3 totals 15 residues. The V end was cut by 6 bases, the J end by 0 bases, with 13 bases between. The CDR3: CASSLGAVSTDTQYF. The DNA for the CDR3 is TGTGCCAGCAGCCTAGGGGCGGTTAGCACAGATACGCAGTATTTT.

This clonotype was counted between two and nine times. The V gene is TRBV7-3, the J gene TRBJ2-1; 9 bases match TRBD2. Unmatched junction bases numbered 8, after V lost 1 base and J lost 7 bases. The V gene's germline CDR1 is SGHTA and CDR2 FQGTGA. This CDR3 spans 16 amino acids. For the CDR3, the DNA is TGTGCCAGCAGCTTAATTGCGAGCGGGGGGTGGAATGAGCAGTTCTTC. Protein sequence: CASSLIASGGWNEQFF.

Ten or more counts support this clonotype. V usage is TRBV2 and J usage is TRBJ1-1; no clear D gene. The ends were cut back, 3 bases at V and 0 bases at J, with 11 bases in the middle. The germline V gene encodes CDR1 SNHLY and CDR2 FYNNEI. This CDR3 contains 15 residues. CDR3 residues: CASSDILTVNTEAFF. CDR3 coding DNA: TGTGCCAGCAGTGACATCCTTACAGTGAACACTGAAGCTTTCTTT. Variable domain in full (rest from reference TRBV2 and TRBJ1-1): EPEVTQTPSHQVTQMGQEVILRCVPISNHLYFYWYRQILGQKVEFLVSFYNNEISEKSEIFDDQFSVERPDGSNFTLKIRSTKLEDSAMYFCASSDILTVNTEAFFGQGTRLTVV.

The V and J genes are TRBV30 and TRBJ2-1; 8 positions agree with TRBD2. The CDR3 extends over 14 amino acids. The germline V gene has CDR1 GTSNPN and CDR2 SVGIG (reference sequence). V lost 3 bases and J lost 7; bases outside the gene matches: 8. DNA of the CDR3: TGTGCCTGGAGCCCACCACGGGAGGGGAATGAGCAGTTCTTC. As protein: CAWSPPREGNEQFF.

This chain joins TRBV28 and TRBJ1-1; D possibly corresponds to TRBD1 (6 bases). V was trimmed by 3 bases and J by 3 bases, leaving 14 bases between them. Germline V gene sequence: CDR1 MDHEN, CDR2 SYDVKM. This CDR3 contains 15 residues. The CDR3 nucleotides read TGTGCCAGCAGTTTCCAAGGACAGCCTTACACTGAAGCTTTCTTT. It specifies CASSFQGQPYTEAFF.

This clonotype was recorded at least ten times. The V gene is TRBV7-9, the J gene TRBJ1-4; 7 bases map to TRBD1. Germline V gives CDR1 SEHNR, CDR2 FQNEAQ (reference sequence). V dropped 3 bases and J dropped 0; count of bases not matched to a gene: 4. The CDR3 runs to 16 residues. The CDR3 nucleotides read TGTGCCAGCAGCTTCGGGCAGGGGGCAACTAATGAAAAACTGTTTTTT. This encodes CASSFGQGATNEKLFF.

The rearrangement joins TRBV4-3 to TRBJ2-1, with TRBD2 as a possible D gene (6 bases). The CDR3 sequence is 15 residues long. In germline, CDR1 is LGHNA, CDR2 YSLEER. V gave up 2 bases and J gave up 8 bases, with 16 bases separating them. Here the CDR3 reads CASSQILRESDEQFF. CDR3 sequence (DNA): TGCGCCAGCAGCCAAATTCTCCGGGAGTCCGATGAGCAGTTCTTC.

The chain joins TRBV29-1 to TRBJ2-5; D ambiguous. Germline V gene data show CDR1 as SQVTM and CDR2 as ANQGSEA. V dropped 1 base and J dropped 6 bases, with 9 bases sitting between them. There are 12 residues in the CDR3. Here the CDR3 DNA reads TGCAGCGTTGAAGTCATGCGGCAGACCCAGTACTTC. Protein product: CSVEVMRQTQYF.

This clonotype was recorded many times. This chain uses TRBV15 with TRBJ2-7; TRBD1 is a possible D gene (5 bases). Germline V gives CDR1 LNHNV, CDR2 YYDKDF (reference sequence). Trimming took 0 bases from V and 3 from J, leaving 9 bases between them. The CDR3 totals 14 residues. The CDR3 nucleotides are TGTGCCACCAGCAGAGACAGGGAAGTCTACGAGCAGTACTTC. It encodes CATSRDREVYEQYF. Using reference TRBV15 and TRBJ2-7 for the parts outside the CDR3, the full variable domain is DAMVIQNPRYQVTQFGKPVTLSCSQTLNHNVMYWYQQKSSQAPKLLFHYYDKDFNNEADTPDNFQSRRPNTSFCFLDIRSPGLGDTAMYLCATSRDREVYEQYFGPGTRLTVT.

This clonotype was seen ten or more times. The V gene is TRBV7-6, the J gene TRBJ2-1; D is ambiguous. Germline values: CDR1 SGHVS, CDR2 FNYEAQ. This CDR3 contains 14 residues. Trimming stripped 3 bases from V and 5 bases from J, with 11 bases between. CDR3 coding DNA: TGTGCCAGCAGCTTCCGAGACAATAACAATGAGCAGTTCTTC. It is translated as CASSFRDNNNEQFF.

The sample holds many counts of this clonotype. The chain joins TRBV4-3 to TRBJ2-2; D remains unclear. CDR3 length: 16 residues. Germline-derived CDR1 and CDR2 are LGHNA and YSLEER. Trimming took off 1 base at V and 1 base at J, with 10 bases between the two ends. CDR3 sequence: CASSQGSDLNTGELFF. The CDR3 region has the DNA TGCGCCAGCAGCCAAGGAAGCGACCTGAACACCGGGGAGCTGTTTTTT.

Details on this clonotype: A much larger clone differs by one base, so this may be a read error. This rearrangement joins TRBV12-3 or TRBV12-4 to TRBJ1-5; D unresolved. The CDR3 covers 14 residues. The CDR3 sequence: CACSLVPGFQPQHF. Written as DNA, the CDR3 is TGTGCCTGCAGTTTAGTCCCGGGGTTTCAGCCCCAGCATTTT.

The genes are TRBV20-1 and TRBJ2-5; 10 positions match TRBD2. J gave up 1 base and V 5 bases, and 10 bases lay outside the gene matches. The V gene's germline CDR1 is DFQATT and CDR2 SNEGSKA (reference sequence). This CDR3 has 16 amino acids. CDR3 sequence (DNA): TGCAGTGCTCCTCGGTTTAGCGGGGGGCCCCAAGAGACCCAGTACTTC. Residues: CSAPRFSGGPQETQYF.

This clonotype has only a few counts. CDR3 bases: TGTGCCAGCAGTCCTGGACCGTACCTAAATAGCAATCAGCCCCAGCATTTT. As protein: CASSPGPYLNSNQPQHF. The rearrangement links TRBV12-3 or TRBV12-4 to TRBJ1-5; D remains unclear. Trimming removed 5 bases at V and 0 bases at J, with 17 bases between. This CDR3 region has 17 residues.

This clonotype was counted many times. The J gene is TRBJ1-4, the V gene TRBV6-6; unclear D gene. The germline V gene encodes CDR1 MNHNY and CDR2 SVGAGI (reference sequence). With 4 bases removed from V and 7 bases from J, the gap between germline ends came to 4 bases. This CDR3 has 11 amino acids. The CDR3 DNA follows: TGTGCCAGCAGTTCGGTTGAAAAACTGTTTTTT. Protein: CASSSVEKLFF.

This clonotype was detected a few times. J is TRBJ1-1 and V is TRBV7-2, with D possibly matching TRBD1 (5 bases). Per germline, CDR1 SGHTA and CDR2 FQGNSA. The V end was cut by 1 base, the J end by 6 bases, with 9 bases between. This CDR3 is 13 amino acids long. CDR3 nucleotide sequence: TGTGCCAGCAGCTTAGTGGGGCCCGCTGAAGCTTTCTTT. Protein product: CASSLVGPAEAFF.

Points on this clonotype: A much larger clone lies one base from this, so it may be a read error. The CDR3 spells CASSLEGLSEGYTF. In DNA form, the CDR3 reads TGCGCCAGCAGCTTGGAAGGCCTGTCGGAAGGCTACACCTTC. The chain couples TRBV5-1 to TRBJ1-2; D remains ambiguous. CDR3 length equals 14 residues. The germline V gene has CDR1 SGHRS and CDR2 YFSETQ. The V and J ends lost 0 bases and 8 bases respectively, with 14 bases between them. Variable domain in full (rest from reference TRBV5-1 and TRBJ1-2): KAGVTQTPRYLIKTRGQQVTLSCSPISGHRSVSWYQQTPGQGLQFLFEYFSETQRNKGNFPGRFSGRQFSNSRSEMNVSTLELGDSALYLCASSLEGLSEGYTFGSGTRLTVV.

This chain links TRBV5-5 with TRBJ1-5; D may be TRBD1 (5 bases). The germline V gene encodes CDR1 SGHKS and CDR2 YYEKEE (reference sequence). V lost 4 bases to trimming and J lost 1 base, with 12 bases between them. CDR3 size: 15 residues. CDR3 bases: TGTGCCAGCAGCCGAAACCGGGACAGCAATCAGCCCCAGCATTTT. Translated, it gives CASSRNRDSNQPQHF.

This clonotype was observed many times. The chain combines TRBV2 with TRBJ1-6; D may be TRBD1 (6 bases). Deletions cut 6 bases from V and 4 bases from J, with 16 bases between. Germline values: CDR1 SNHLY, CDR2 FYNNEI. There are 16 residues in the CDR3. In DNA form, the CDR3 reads TGTGCCAGCAGCGACAGCCAGGGGTTTTATAATTCACCCCTCCACTTT. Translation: CASSDSQGFYNSPLHF.

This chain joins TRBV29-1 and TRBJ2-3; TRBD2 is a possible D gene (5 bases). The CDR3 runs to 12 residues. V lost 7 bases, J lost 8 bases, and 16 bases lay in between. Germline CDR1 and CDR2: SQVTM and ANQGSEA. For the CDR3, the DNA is TGCAGCGGAACGGGATGGATGGGTACGCAGTATTTT. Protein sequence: CSGTGWMGTQYF.

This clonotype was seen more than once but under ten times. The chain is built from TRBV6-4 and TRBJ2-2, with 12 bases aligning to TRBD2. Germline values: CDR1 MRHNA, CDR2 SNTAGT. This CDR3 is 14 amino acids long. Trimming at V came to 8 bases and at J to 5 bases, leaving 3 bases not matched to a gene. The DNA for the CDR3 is TGTGCCAGCCAGACTAGCGGGAGTACCGGGGAGCTGTTTTTT. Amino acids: CASQTSGSTGELFF.